This T cell receptor beta chain was sequenced during a study of cytomegalovirus exposure and HLA in healthy donors. Profiling relied on immunoSEQ multiplex PCR, and the TCRdb table lists in-frame clones only, not all of them. The data hold about 160,000 clones, with 86% observed a single time. These donors were members of the 120-subject validation cohort, a group separate from the roughly 670-subject first cohort. With regard to this clone: Its cognate antigen is unknown.

Germline values: CDR1 SGHKS, CDR2 YYEKEE (reference sequence). V was clipped by 1 base and J by 4 bases; unmatched bases: 9. The CDR3 has 16 amino acids. Study results and caveats: A list of approximately 160 TCR beta chains associated with cytomegalovirus was given. While the bulk of TCR sequences proved rare, some public TCRs turned up in many donors. Confirmation in vitro established that a few CMV-associated chains were specific for CMV antigens.

The receptor was isolated from a woman aged 25 to 39 in good health and CMV-seronegative. Sample: PBMCs. The chain is built from TRBV5-5 and TRBJ2-7; 9 positions agree with TRBD1. The CDR3 is CASSLTPGQGIYEQYF. The CDR3 DNA follows: TGTGCCAGCAGCTTGACTCCGGGACAGGGAATTTACGAGCAGTACTTC.